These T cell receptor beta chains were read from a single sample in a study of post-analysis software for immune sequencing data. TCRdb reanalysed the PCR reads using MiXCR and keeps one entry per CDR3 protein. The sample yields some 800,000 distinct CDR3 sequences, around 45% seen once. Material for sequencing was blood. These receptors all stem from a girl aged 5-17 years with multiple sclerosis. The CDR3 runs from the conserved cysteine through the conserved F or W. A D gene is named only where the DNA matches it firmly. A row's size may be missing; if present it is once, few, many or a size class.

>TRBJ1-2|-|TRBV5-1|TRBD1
TGCGCCAGCAGCCGGACAGGGGGCGCGGATGGCTACACCTTC
CASSRTGGADGYTF
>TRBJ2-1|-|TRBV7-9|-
TGTGCCAGCAGCTTTGGCCTGCGAGGGAATGAGCGGTTCTTC
CASSFGLRGNERFF
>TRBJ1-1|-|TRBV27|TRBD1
TGTGCCAGCAGTTTATGGCAGGGGGCTAGTGCTTTCTTT
CASSLWQGASAFF
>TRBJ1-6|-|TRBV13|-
TGTGCCAGCAGCTTCGGGGGTAGTTCACCCCTCCACTTT
CASSFGGSSPLHF
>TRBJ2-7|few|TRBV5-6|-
TGTGCCAGCAGCTTGGGTCCAGGGAACCCTAGCGAGCAGTACTTC
CASSLGPGNPSEQYF
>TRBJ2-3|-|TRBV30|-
TGTGCCTGGAGTGTACGCTTTGGAGATACGCAGTATTTT
CAWSVRFGDTQYF
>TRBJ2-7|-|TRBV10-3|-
TGTGCCATCGGAATTGGGGACTACGAGCAGTACTTC
CAIGIGDYEQYF
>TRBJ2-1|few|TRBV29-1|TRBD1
TGCAGCGTTGAAGGGGGACAGGGGTACAATGAGCAGTTCTTC
CSVEGGQGYNEQFF
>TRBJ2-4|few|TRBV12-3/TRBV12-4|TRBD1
TGTGCCAGCAGCCCAGGGACAGGGGGCCAAAACATTCAGTACTTC
CASSPGTGGQNIQYF
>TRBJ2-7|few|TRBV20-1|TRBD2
TGCAGTGCTAGAGATCCCCGAGGCGGGACTAGCTTCTACGAGCAGTACTTC
CSARDPRGGTSFYEQYF
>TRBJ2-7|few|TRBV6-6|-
TGTGCCAGCAGTTTAGAGACAGTCTCCTACGAGCAGTACTTC
CASSLETVSYEQYF
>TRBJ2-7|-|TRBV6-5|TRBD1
TGTGCCAGCAGTTCCGTCAGGGGGATCTCACCCTACGAGCAGTACTTC
CASSSVRGISPYEQYF
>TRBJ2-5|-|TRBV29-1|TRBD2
TGCAGCGTTGATACGGCGGGAGGAGGAGAGACCCAGTACTTC
CSVDTAGGGETQYF
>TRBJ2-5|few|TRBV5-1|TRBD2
TGCGCCAGCAGCTTGGGGACTCGTAGCGGGAGTGGCGGAGAGACCCAGTACTTC
CASSLGTRSGSGGETQYF
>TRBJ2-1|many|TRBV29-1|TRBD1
TGCAGCGTCGGAAGACAGGGATACAATGAGCAGTTCTTC
CSVGRQGYNEQFF
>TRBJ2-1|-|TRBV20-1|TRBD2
TGCAGTGCGCGGACTAGCGGGACCAGCTCCTACAATGAGCAGTTCTTC
CSARTSGTSSYNEQFF